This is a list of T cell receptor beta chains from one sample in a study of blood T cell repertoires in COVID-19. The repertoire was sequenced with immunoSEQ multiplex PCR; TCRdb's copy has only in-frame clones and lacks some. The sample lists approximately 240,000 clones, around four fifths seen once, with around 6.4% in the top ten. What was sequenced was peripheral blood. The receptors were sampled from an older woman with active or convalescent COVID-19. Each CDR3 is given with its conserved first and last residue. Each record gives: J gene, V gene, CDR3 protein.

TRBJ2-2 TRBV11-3 CASSLIIGVEWNGELFF
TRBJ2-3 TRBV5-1 CASSLALAGLADTQYF
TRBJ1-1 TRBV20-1 CSASLDTNTEAFF
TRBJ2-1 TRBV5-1 CASSRGQASSYNEQFF
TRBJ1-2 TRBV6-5 CASTDVRRGGYTF
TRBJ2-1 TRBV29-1 CSVADNNEQFF
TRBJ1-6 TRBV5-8 CASSLGSGDSPLHF
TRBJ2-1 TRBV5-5 CASSFTIAGGLQNEQFF
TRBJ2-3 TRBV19 CASSISSGGTDTQYF
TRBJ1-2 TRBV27 CASSLRANYGYTF
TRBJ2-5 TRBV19 CASSRGQQQETQYF
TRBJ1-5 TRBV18 CASSPREGGSNQPQHF
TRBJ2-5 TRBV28 CASSSRREGETQYF
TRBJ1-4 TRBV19 CASSRERDRGGEKLFF
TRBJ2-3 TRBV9 CASSIRTGSADTQYF
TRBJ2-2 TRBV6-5 CASRYRGTGELFF
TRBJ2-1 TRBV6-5 CASRGGTFSYNEQFF
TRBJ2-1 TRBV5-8 CASSLDRGPLSSYNEQFF
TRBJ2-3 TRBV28 CASSFRGLAGGLSDTQYF
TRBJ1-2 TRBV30 CAGLGTTYGYTF
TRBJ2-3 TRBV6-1 CASSESGGSTDTQYF
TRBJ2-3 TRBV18 CASSPPGGITDTQYF
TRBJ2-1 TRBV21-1 CASSLPTQPSGSYNEQFF
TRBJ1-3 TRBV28 CASSLDTGYSGNTIYF
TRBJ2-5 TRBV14 CASSQGGELAQYF
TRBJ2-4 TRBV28 CASRVAGNKNIQYF
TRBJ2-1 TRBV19 CASSFLPGLAGGITDNEQFF
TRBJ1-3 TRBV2 CASSEAGRDSGNTIYF
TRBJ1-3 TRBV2 CASSALQGNSGNTIYF
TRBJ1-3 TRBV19 CASRYLPGNTIYF
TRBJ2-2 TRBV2 CASSVGGYTGELFF
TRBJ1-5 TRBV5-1 CASSPTGGNQPQHF
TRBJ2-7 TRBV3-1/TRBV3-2 CASSQTRNSYEQYF
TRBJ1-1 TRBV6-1 CASSGAGTGQLNTEAFF
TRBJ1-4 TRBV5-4 CASKAGQGSEKLFF
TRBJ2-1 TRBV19 CASSISGGHYNEQFF
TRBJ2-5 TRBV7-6 CASSLLRGRAPETQYF
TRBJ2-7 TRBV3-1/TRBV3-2 CASSQTGAAYEQYF
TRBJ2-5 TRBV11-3 CASSFSRLETQYF
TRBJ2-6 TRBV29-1 CSVASRTGAPPRGANVLTF
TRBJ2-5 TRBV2 CASGGAGETQYF
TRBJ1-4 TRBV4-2 CASSQAGSGEKLFF
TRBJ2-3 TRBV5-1 CASSFAGGRADTQYF